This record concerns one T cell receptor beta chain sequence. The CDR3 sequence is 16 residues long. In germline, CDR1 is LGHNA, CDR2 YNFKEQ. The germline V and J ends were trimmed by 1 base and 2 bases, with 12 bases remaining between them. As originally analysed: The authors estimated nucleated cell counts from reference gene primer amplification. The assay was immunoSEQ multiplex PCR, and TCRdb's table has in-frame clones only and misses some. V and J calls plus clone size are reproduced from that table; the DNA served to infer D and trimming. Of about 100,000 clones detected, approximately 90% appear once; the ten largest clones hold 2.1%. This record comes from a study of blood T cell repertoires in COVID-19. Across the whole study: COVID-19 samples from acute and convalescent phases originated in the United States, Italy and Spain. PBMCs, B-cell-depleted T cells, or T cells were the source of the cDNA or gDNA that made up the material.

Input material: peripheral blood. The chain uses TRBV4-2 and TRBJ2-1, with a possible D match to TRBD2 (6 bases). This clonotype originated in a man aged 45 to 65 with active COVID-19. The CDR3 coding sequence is TGTGCCAGCAGCCAAGCTGGTGGAGGGGCCTACAATGAGCAGTTCTTC. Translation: CASSQAGGGAYNEQFF.